A single sample gave rise to the 20 T cell receptor beta chains below, sequenced in a study of beta chain features in type 1 diabetes. Since all of the isolated RNA was reverse transcribed, expressed TCRB transcripts were what got sequenced. Some clones are missing from TCRdb's copy, which holds only in-frame ones; the method was immunoSEQ multiplex PCR. The sample has some 500,000 clones, 11% seen once. Input material: naive CD4+ T cells from blood. Receptors originate from a woman between 18 and 29 years old in good health.

The chain carries TRBV14 and TRBJ2-3, with TRBD2 matching over 9 bases. This CDR3 spans 15 amino acids. J gave up 2 bases and V 2 bases, and 2 bases lay outside the gene matches. Germline CDR1 and CDR2: SGHDN and FVKESK. The CDR3 region is CASSQLAGITDTQYF. CDR3 in DNA: TGTGCCAGCAGCCAACTAGCGGGGATCACAGATACGCAGTATTTT.

In DNA, the CDR3 is TGCAGCGTTGAAGCCCCAGGACGCGAGCAGTACTTC. Translated, it gives CSVEAPGREQYF. This rearrangement joins TRBV29-1 to TRBJ2-5; no clear D. The DNA end is a closer match to TRBJ2-7, so the J assignment may be wrong. The CDR3 is made up of 12 amino acids. Germline-derived CDR1 and CDR2 are SQVTM and ANQGSEA.

This chain links TRBV9 with TRBJ1-2; possible D gene TRBD1, 5 bases. This CDR3 has 13 residues. V was trimmed by 0 bases and J by 10 bases, leaving 13 bases between them. Germline V gene data show CDR1 as SGDLS and CDR2 as YYNGEE. The CDR3 loop reads CASSVAESGTYTF. Here the CDR3 DNA reads TGTGCCAGCAGCGTAGCTGAGTCAGGGACCTACACCTTC.

This clone occurred a few times. V and J are TRBV7-9 and TRBJ1-5; D remains ambiguous. CDR1 is SEHNR and CDR2 is FQNEAQ in the germline V gene (reference sequence). The germline V and J ends were trimmed by 6 bases and 0 bases, with 18 bases remaining between them. This CDR3 is 17 amino acids long. The CDR3 DNA is TGTGCCAGCAGTCTCCCTTTGGGGATAGATAGCAATCAGCCCCAGCATTTT. This translates into CASSLPLGIDSNQPQHF. Full variable domain (outside the CDR3, taken from reference TRBV7-9 and TRBJ1-5): DTGVSQNPRHKITKRGQNVTFRCDPISEHNRLYWYRQTLGQGPEFLTYFQNEAQLEKSRLLSDRFSAERPKGSFSTLEIQRTEQGDSAMYLCASSLPLGIDSNQPQHFGDGTRLSIL.

The chain is built from TRBV19 and TRBJ1-1; D is possibly TRBD1 (6 bases). Germline V CDR1 and CDR2: LNHDA, SQIVND (reference sequence). The CDR3 has 14 amino acids. Trimming left V 6 bases short and J 1 base short, with 12 bases between. Written as DNA, the CDR3 is TGTGCCAGTAGGACTCGACAGGAGAACACTGAAGCTTTCTTT. This sequence encodes CASRTRQENTEAFF.

CDR3 sequence reads: CASSPPRAVAYGYTF. For the CDR3, the DNA is TGTGCCAGCAGCCCCCCCCGGGCCGTGGCTTATGGCTACACCTTC. The chain couples TRBV7-2 to TRBJ1-2; no definite D call. CDR1 SGHTA and CDR2 FQGNSA come from the germline V gene. Trimming cost V 5 bases and J 5 bases, with 18 bases left between them. The CDR3 runs to 15 residues.

This chain uses TRBV7-9 with TRBJ2-2; D remains unclear. The length of the CDR3 is 11 residues. CDR1 and CDR2 from the germline V gene are SEHNR and FQNEAQ (reference sequence). Trimming left V 5 bases short and J 9 bases short, with 7 bases between. The CDR3 bases are TGTGCCAGCAGCCCCCCCCGGGAGCTGTTTTTT. Translation gives CASSPPRELFF.

The chain uses TRBV7-9 and TRBJ2-3, with 9 bases identical to TRBD2. There are 16 residues in the CDR3. With 3 bases clipped from V and 7 bases from J, the junction kept 11 bases outside the gene matches. Germline V gene lookup returns CDR1 SEHNR and CDR2 FQNEAQ (reference sequence). The CDR3 bases are TGTGCCAGCAGCTTTCTAGAGCGGGAGGAGGTCTATACGCAGTATTTT. It translates to CASSFLEREEVYTQYF.

The chain couples TRBV7-2 to TRBJ1-2; no clear D gene. Trimming shortened V by 3 bases and J by 4 bases, and 9 bases separated the two germline ends. The CDR3 contains 13 residues. Germline V gene data show CDR1 as SGHTA and CDR2 as FQGNSA. The CDR3 coding sequence is TGTGCCAGCAGCTTTCTGTCGTTCTATGGCTACACCTTC. Translating gives CASSFLSFYGYTF.

V and J are TRBV6-5 and TRBJ2-5; D not certain. Germline CDR1 reads MNHEY; CDR2 reads SVGAGI. Trimming removed 6 bases at V and 4 bases at J, with 6 bases between. The CDR3 is made up of 11 amino acids. The CDR3 loop is CASRTRETQYF. CDR3 coding DNA: TGTGCCAGCAGGACACGAGAGACCCAGTACTTC.

In this sample, this clone turned up a few times. Just one base apart from a much larger clone, this may be a read error. The same CDR3 arises from other DNA sequences in this sample as well. The chain combines TRBV9 with TRBJ2-1; 9 positions match TRBD2. The CDR3 sequence is 15 residues long. V dropped 2 bases and J dropped 1; count of bases not matched to a gene: 1. Germline CDR1 reads SGDLS; CDR2 reads YYNGEE. CDR3 sequence: CASSVSGSSYNEQFF. DNA for the CDR3: TGTGCCAGCAGCGTTAGCGGGAGTTCCTACAATGAGCAGTTCTTC.

This clone appeared once. V gene TRBV28 combines with J gene TRBJ2-5; 13 nucleotides align to TRBD2. This CDR3 is built from 19 residues. Germline V gene lookup returns CDR1 MDHEN and CDR2 SYDVKM. The junction had 21 bases not matched to a gene; V was cut back by 10 bases and J by 4 bases. CDR3 amino acids: CAIQPGLAGQPALGETQYF. In DNA form, the CDR3 reads TGTGCCATCCAACCGGGACTAGCGGGGCAACCCGCTTTAGGAGAGACCCAGTACTTC. Full variable domain (rest looked up from reference TRBV28 and TRBJ2-5): DVKVTQSSRYLVKRTGEKVFLECVQDMDHENMFWYRQDPGLGLRLIYFSYDVKMKEKGDIPEGYSVSREKKERFSLILESASTNQTSMYLCAIQPGLAGQPALGETQYFGPGTRLLVL.

This clone has ten or more counts. This chain links TRBV4-3 with TRBJ2-6; D uncertain. The germline CDR1 and CDR2 sequences are LGHNA and YSLEER. V lost 0 bases to trimming and J lost 5 bases, with 8 bases between them. The CDR3 is 15 residues long. The CDR3 sequence: CASSQESSRANVLTF. CDR3 DNA sequence: TGCGCCAGCAGCCAAGAGTCGAGTCGGGCCAACGTCCTGACTTTC.

This rearrangement joins TRBV9 to TRBJ1-1, with unresolved D. CDR1 is SGDLS and CDR2 is YYNGEE in the germline V gene. V shed 1 base and J shed 3 bases, with 16 bases lying between them. The CDR3 is made up of 16 amino acids. CDR3 amino acids: CASSVSSRRTYTEAFF. The CDR3 DNA sequence: TGTGCCAGCAGCGTAAGTTCACGGAGGACGTACACTGAAGCTTTCTTT.

This clone came up a few times. The genes are TRBV19 and TRBJ1-5; perhaps TRBD1 as D (5 bases). The CDR3 loop spans 14 amino acids. Trimming left V 6 bases short and J 2 bases short, with 11 bases between. The germline V gene has CDR1 LNHDA and CDR2 SQIVND (reference sequence). The CDR3 DNA follows: TGTGCCAGTAGCTTGCGGGACCGCAATCAGCCCCAGCATTTT. This encodes CASSLRDRNQPQHF.

A few counts support this clone. V gene TRBV7-2 combines with J gene TRBJ1-2; 7 nucleotides align to TRBD1. The V gene end was trimmed by 4 bases and the J gene end by 2 bases; junction bases not matched to a gene: 4. Germline-derived CDR1 and CDR2 are SGHTA and FQGNSA. There are 14 residues in the CDR3. CDR3: CASSSRQGNYGYTF. The DNA for the CDR3 is TGTGCCAGCAGCTCCCGACAGGGAAACTATGGCTACACCTTC.

This chain joins TRBV18 and TRBJ2-1; 15 nucleotides match TRBD2. This CDR3 spans 16 amino acids. Germline loops: CDR1 KGHSH, CDR2 LQKENI. The V gene end was trimmed by 0 bases and the J gene end by 8 bases; junction bases not matched to a gene: 2. DNA of the CDR3: TGTGCCAGCTCACCACCGGGACTAGCGGGAGGTCATGAGCAGTTCTTC. Translated: CASSPPGLAGGHEQFF.

The gene calls are TRBV6-1 and TRBJ2-3; 11 bases match TRBD2. Germline CDR1 is MNHNS and CDR2 is SASEGT. The CDR3 contains 16 residues. Trimming removed 4 bases from V and 4 bases from J; junction bases left unmatched: 7. The CDR3 nucleotides are TGTGCCAGCAGTGGGTATAGCGGGGGGGCCCCAGATACGCAGTATTTT. Translation: CASSGYSGGAPDTQYF.

This sequence joins TRBV10-3 and TRBJ2-3; maybe TRBD2 (5 bases). This CDR3 spans 13 amino acids. CDR1 ENHRY and CDR2 SYGVKD come from the germline V gene. CDR3 sequence: CAVSYTPGDTQYF. CDR3 nucleotide sequence: TGTGCAGTGTCCTATACGCCGGGGGATACGCAGTATTTT.

The V call is TRBV28, the J call TRBJ2-3, with D uncertain. The CDR3 length is 13 residues. The ends were cut back, 8 bases at V and 0 bases at J, with 9 bases in the middle. Germline CDR1 is MDHEN and CDR2 is SYDVKM. This CDR3 is CASVAPSTDTQYF. CDR3 bases: TGTGCCAGCGTGGCACCGAGCACAGATACGCAGTATTTT. Full variable domain (outside the CDR3, taken from reference TRBV28 and TRBJ2-3): DVKVTQSSRYLVKRTGEKVFLECVQDMDHENMFWYRQDPGLGLRLIYFSYDVKMKEKGDIPEGYSVSREKKERFSLILESASTNQTSMYLCASVAPSTDTQYFGPGTRLTVL.